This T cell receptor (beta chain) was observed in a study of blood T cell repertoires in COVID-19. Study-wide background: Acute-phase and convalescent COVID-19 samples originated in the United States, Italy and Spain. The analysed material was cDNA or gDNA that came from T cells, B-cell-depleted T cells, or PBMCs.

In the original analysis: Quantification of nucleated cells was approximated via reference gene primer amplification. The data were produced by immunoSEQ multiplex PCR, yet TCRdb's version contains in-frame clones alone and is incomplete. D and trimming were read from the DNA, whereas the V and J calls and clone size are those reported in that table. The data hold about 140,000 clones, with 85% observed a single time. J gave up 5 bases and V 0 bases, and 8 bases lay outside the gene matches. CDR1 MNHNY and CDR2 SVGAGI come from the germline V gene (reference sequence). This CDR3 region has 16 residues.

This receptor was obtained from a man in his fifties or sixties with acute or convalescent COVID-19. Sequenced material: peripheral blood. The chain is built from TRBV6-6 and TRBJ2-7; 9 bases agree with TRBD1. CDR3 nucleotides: TGTGCCAGCAGTTACTCTCCGGGACAGGGACGCGACGAGCAGTACTTC. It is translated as CASSYSPGQGRDEQYF.